This T cell receptor beta chain emerged from a study of T cells of healthy individuals. TCRdb reprocessed the 5' RACE reads with MiXCR, giving one entry per CDR3 protein. Of about 60,000 distinct CDR3 sequences in the sample, around 15% were seen once. Germline V gene data show CDR1 as SQVTM and CDR2 as ANQGSEA. There are 13 residues in the CDR3. V lost 7 bases and J lost 2, with 12 bases in between. This clonotype was counted a few times. This chain joins TRBV29-1 and TRBJ1-5; possibly TRBD1 for D (5 bases). This sequence was found in a human donor in good health. CDR3 sequence (DNA): TGCAGCGGCTCAGAAGGGGGCAATCAGCCCCAGCATTTT. Translating gives CSGSEGGNQPQHF.